The clone carrying this T cell receptor (beta chain) was observed at least ten times. Its antigen remains unknown. The data were taken from a study of T cells in Graves' hyperthyroidism and ophthalmopathy. Study-wide results and limits: Blood held most thyroid clonotypes expanded above 0.001 frequency.

Fresh peripheral blood, about 9.3 ml, yielded the PBMCs. There were TCR beta CDR3 regions amplified from RNA transcripts. The HTBI set primed first-round TCR CDR3 RT-PCR. One entry per CDR3 protein results from TCRdb running MiXCR on the multiplex PCR reads. The table has 110,000 to 150,000 distinct CDR3 sequences, approximately 24% seen once. This CDR3 comprises 13 residues. Trimming stripped 2 bases from V and 5 bases from J, with 9 bases between. The source material was blood. The chain is built from TRBV12-3 or TRBV12-4 and TRBJ2-5; the D gene could be TRBD1 or TRBD2 (5 bases each). This receptor was identified in a woman aged 45-60 years with Graves' hyperthyroidism that later progressed to Graves' ophthalmopathy. CDR3 in amino acids: CASSLTGTETQYF. Written as DNA, the CDR3 is TGTGCCAGCAGTTTAACCGGGACGGAGACCCAGTACTTC.